This entry concerns a single TCR beta chain. The antigen is undetermined. This specimen belongs to a study of T cell responses to AZD1222 COVID-19 vaccine. Overall study results and limits: Mostly white British, mostly female donors; authors suggested clonal diversity may be underestimated. At study baseline, merely several AZD1222 recipients were seropositive. Unmutated variant regions reportedly attract nearly half of all spike-specific TCRs. With two AZD1222 doses given, Spike-specific TCR breadth and depth both rose.

Generated by immunoSEQ multiplex PCR, the TCRdb table keeps only in-frame clones and is missing some. The profile shows around 180,000 clones, around 94% of them singletons. Germline CDR1 reads LGHNA; CDR2 reads YNFKEQ. V was trimmed by 2 bases and J by 2 bases, leaving 17 bases between them. The CDR3 has 17 amino acids. The J gene is TRBJ2-3, the V gene TRBV4-2; possible D gene TRBD2, 6 bases. This clonotype was sampled from an adult who received the AZD1222 COVID-19 vaccine. The source material was peripheral blood, sampled 28 days after the second AZD1222 dose. CDR3: CASSQTASAGITDTQYF. For the CDR3, the DNA is TGTGCCAGCAGCCAAACTGCTTCGGCGGGGATCACAGATACGCAGTATTTT.